Each of the 10 T cell receptor beta chains below was sequenced from the same sample in a study of blood T cell repertoires in COVID-19. Data came from immunoSEQ multiplex PCR; TCRdb stores just in-frame clones and leaves some out. Among approximately 77,000 clones listed, 80% to 90% were seen once. Sequences were obtained from peripheral blood. Receptor source: a woman aged 55-70 years with acute or convalescent COVID-19.

This clone was counted a few times. The chain employs TRBV6-2 or TRBV6-3 and TRBJ2-6, with 13 bases identical to TRBD2. This CDR3 is 19 amino acids long. Germline loops: CDR1 MNHEY, CDR2 SVGEGT. V dropped 5 bases and J dropped 2; count of bases not matched to a gene: 9. Written as DNA, the CDR3 is TGTGCCAGCAGTGCGACTAGCGGGGGGACCCTCACTGGGGCCAACGTCCTGACTTTC. Protein: CASSATSGGTLTGANVLTF.

The gene calls are TRBV30 and TRBJ1-2, with unresolved D. V was cut by 0 bases and J by 5 bases, with 4 bases left in between. In germline, CDR1 is GTSNPN, CDR2 SVGIG (reference sequence). The CDR3 has 11 residues. DNA of the CDR3: TGTGCCTGGAGTGTCCAATATGGCTACACCTTC. Translating it yields CAWSVQYGYTF.

V gene TRBV7-2 combines with J gene TRBJ1-5; possible D gene TRBD1, 5 bases. The CDR3 runs to 15 residues. The V end lost 1 base, the J end lost 6 bases, and 13 bases lay between the germline ends. Per the germline V gene, CDR1 is SGHTA and CDR2 is FQGNSA. CDR3 DNA: TGTGCCAGCAGCTTAGGGTCAGGGTGGCGTCAGCCCCAGCATTTT. Encoded protein: CASSLGSGWRQPQHF.

The rearrangement uses TRBV10-1 and TRBJ2-2; 8 bases line up with TRBD1. The V gene's germline CDR1 is WNHNN and CDR2 SYGVQD (reference sequence). The J segment lost 5 bases and the V segment lost 3 bases, leaving 5 bases of the junction unmatched. This CDR3 comprises 15 residues. The CDR3 coding sequence is TGCGCCAGCAGTGAAAACAGGGGGAGGACCGGGGAGCTGTTTTTT. This translates into CASSENRGRTGELFF.

The chain joins TRBV19 to TRBJ1-6; D possibly corresponds to TRBD1 (6 bases). The V gene's germline CDR1 is LNHDA and CDR2 SQIVND (reference sequence). The CDR3 loop spans 14 amino acids. The germline V and J ends were trimmed by 1 base and 8 bases, with 9 bases remaining between them. This CDR3 is CASSIGAGDSPLHF. DNA of the CDR3: TGTGCCAGTAGTATAGGGGCAGGGGATTCACCCCTCCACTTT.

V is TRBV19 and J is TRBJ2-5; 9 bases map to TRBD1. CDR3 length: 13 residues. The trim removed 9 bases at V and 6 bases at J, leaving 8 bases unmatched. Per the germline V gene, CDR1 is LNHDA and CDR2 is SQIVND (reference sequence). Here the CDR3 reads CASATGGGKTQYF. The CDR3 DNA follows: TGTGCCAGCGCAACAGGGGGCGGGAAGACCCAGTACTTC.

The V gene is TRBV5-1, the J gene TRBJ2-5; 10 bases line up with TRBD1. V lost 6 bases to trimming and J lost 2 bases; unmatched junction nucleotides: 7. The CDR3 runs to 15 residues. From germline, CDR1 is SGHRS and CDR2 YFSETQ. The CDR3 protein is CASKYGTGVQETQYF. The CDR3 DNA sequence: TGCGCCAGCAAGTACGGGACAGGGGTACAAGAGACCCAGTACTTC.

This rearrangement joins TRBV7-8 to TRBJ1-4; TRBD1 matches at 7 bases. The V and J ends lost 1 base and 7 bases, in that order; junction bases with no gene match: 12. The CDR3 has 17 amino acids. Germline V gene data show CDR1 as SGHVS and CDR2 as FQNEAQ. CDR3 sequence: CASSLVLTGAFREKLFF. CDR3 sequence (DNA): TGTGCCAGCAGCTTAGTTCTTACAGGGGCTTTTCGTGAAAAACTGTTTTTT.

The chain links TRBV5-1 to TRBJ2-4, with TRBD2 identical over 8 bases. The CDR3 covers 17 residues. Germline V CDR1 and CDR2: SGHRS, YFSETQ. J was trimmed by 1 base and V by 0 bases; bases with no gene match: 6. The CDR3 spells CASSLAGGAGAKNIQYF. CDR3 DNA sequence: TGCGCCAGCAGCTTGGCCGGGGGGGCCGGGGCCAAAAACATTCAGTACTTC.

The genes are TRBV6-1 and TRBJ1-5; D not certain. The CDR3 is made up of 15 amino acids. Trimming left V 2 bases short and J 5 bases short, with 13 bases between. From germline, CDR1 is MNHNS and CDR2 SASEGT. The CDR3 region is CASSELVGRYQPQHF. CDR3 DNA: TGTGCCAGCAGTGAATTGGTTGGGCGATATCAGCCCCAGCATTTT.